Detailed here is one TCR beta chain. Its antigen is not identified. With 1 base clipped from V and 8 bases from J, the junction kept 3 bases outside the gene matches. This CDR3 spans 13 amino acids. The libraries were made with immunoSEQ version 4 in survey mode. Only in-frame clones appear in the TCRdb table, and some are missing; sequencing was by immunoSEQ multiplex PCR. The sample shows tens of thousands of clones, less than 75% of them seen only once. This record comes from a study of persistence of HIV-infected CD4 T cells. Overlapping HIV-1 Gag 15-mer peptides at about 1 ug per peptide per mL were used. CD4+ T cells upregulating both CD40 ligand and CD69 were sorted as responding cells. Adults with HIV-1 started suppressive ART while chronically infected.

The gene calls are TRBV12-3 or TRBV12-4 and TRBJ1-1; 8 bases are shared with TRBD1. The receptor was derived from an adult man with HIV who was CMV-seropositive. Sample: CD4+ T cells sorted from PBMCs after approximately 19-hour stimulation, taken from a patient who received antiretroviral therapy. CDR3 amino acids: CASSLEWDREAFF. In DNA, the CDR3 is TGTGCCAGCAGTTTAGAGTGGGACAGGGAAGCTTTCTTT.